Many counts were recorded for the clone carrying this T cell receptor (beta chain). Its antigen remains unknown. These data belong to a study of human T cells and chemical hapten exposure. As for the study in general: It was small differences in pooled library volume that mainly caused per-sample TCR yields to vary. Study-wide results and caveats: TCRs exceeding 1 in 1000 frequency stayed unchanged with DPC sensitization.

Time point meaning: healthy volunteer bleed at 2 weeks. Total RNA came from unfractionated whole blood. Individual cDNA molecules (in the library) carried attached unique molecular identifiers. Per the authors' pipeline: Across samples, TCR counts had a median of about 92,000 and ranged from about 23,224 to 700,000. A single record per CDR3 protein comes from TCRdb applying MiXCR to the RACE reads. The V and J calls follow TCRdb's processing rather than the paper's. The sample carries roughly 120,000 distinct CDR3 sequences, approximately 9.5% recorded once. The CDR3 contains 16 residues. CDR1 and CDR2 from the germline V gene are SGDLS and YYNGEE. Trimming removed 2 bases from V and 5 bases from J; junction bases left unmatched: 7.

Sequencing used whole blood. This chain joins TRBV9 and TRBJ2-2; 9 nucleotides match TRBD1. The origin of this receptor is a male donor in good health. Some clones in this sample may be carry-over from other donors' samples. The CDR3, as DNA: TGTGCCAGCAGCGTGGGTCCCGGGACAGGGACCGGGGAGCTGTTTTTT. The encoded protein is CASSVGPGTGTGELFF. Full variable domain (missing parts from reference TRBV9 and TRBJ2-2): DSGVTQTPKHLITATGQRVTLRCSPRSGDLSVYWYQQSLDQGLQFLIQYYNGEERAKGNILERFSAQQFPDLHSELNLSSLELGDSALYFCASSVGPGTGTGELFFGEGSRLTVL.